This TCR beta chain was sequenced in a study of cytomegalovirus exposure and HLA in healthy donors. The PCR made use of 60 Vbeta and 13 Jbeta primers. Profiled with immunoSEQ multiplex PCR; TCRdb holds only in-frame clones, not every one. The sample table includes some 150,000 clones. The sample taken for sequencing was PBMCs. The receptor was isolated from a young woman in good health and CMV-seronegative.

This chain's CDR3 is CASSIGQGRRGYTF. The DNA of the CDR3 is TGCGCCAGCAGCATAGGACAGGGGAGAAGGGGCTACACCTTC. The V and J genes are TRBV5-1 and TRBJ1-2; 9 nucleotides match TRBD1. This CDR3 spans 14 amino acids. Germline CDR1 SGHRS, CDR2 YFSETQ. V dropped 4 bases and J dropped 8; count of bases not matched to a gene: 9.